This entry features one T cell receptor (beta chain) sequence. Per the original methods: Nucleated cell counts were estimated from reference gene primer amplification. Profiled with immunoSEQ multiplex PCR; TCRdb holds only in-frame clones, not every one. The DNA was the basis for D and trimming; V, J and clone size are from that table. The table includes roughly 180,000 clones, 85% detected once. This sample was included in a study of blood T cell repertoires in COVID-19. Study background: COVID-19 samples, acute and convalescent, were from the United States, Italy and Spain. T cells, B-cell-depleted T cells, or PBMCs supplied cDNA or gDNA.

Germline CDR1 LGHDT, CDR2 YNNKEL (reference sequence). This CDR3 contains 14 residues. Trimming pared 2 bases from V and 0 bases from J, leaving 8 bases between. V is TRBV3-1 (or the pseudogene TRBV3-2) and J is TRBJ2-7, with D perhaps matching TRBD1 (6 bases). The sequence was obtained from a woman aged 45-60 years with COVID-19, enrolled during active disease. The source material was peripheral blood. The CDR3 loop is CASSQQGSSYEQYF. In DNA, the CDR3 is TGTGCCAGCAGCCAACAGGGGTCCTCCTACGAGCAGTACTTC.